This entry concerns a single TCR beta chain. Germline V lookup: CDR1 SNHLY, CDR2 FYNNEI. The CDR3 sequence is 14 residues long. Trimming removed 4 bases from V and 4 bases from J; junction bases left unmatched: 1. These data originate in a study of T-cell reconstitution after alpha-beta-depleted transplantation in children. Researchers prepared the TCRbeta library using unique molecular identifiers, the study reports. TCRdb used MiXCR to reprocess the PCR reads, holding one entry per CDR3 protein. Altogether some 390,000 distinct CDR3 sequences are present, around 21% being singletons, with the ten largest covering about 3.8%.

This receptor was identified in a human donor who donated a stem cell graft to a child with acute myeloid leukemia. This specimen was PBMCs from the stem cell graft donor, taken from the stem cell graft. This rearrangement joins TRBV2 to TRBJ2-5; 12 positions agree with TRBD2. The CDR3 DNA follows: TGTGCCAGCAGTGTGACTAGCGGGAGAGAGACCCAGTACTTC. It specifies CASSVTSGRETQYF.